This TCR beta chain was observed in a study of blood T cell repertoires in COVID-19. V shed 2 bases and J 5 bases; nucleotides not matched to a gene: 6. The CDR3 has 14 amino acids. The germline V gene has CDR1 GTSNPN and CDR2 SVGIG (reference sequence). In the original processing: The assay estimated nucleated cells by amplifying reference gene primers. Clones were read by immunoSEQ multiplex PCR, and TCRdb kept only the in-frame ones, dropping some. Clonal size and the V and J genes are those of that table, whereas D and trimming came from the DNA. Altogether approximately 280,000 clones are present, about 89% being singletons, with the ten largest covering around 2.4%.

The source material was PBMCs or T cells enriched from blood (not recorded which). The TCR sequence derives from a woman aged 18-29 years who had recovered from COVID-19. The chain uses TRBV30 and TRBJ2-3; 8 bases are a match to TRBD2. In nucleotides, the CDR3 is TGTGCCTGGAGTTCGGCGGGGGGCGGAGATACGCAGTATTTT. Its translation: CAWSSAGGGDTQYF.